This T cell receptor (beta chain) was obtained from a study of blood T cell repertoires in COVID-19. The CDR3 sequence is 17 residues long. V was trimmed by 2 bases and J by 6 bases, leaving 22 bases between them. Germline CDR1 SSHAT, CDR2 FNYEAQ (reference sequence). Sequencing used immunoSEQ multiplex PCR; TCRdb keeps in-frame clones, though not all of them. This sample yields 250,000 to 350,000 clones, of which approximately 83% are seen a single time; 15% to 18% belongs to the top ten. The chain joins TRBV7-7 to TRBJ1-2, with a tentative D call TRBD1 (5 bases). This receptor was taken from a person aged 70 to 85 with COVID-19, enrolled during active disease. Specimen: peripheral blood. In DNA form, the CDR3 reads TGTGCCAGCAGCTTAAGTAGGAGGAGGAGGGGTGATCATGGCTACACCTTC. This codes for CASSLSRRRRGDHGYTF.